This entry concerns a single T cell receptor (beta chain). This record comes from a study of blood T cell repertoires in COVID-19. The wider study: COVID-19 samples, acute and convalescent, were from the United States, Italy and Spain. T cells, B-cell-depleted T cells, or PBMCs supplied cDNA or gDNA.

Germline CDR1 MDHEN, CDR2 SYDVKM. J gave up 3 bases and V 7 bases, and 8 bases lay outside the gene matches. The CDR3 totals 15 residues. As originally analysed: Reference gene primers were amplified, and this amplification served to estimate nucleated cell counts. Libraries were prepared by immunoSEQ multiplex PCR; TCRdb keeps only in-frame clonotypes and omits some of them. V and J calls and clone size are copied from that table; D and trimming were computed from the DNA. The sample records over 150,000 clones, 84% being singletons. The sequenced sample consisted of peripheral blood. This chain links TRBV28 with TRBJ1-5, with 8 bases lining up with TRBD1. The source of this sequence is a human donor in a cohort sampled during active COVID-19. The CDR3 DNA reads as TGTGCCAGCAACTCAGGGGGCGCGAACAATCAGCCCCAGCATTTT. Protein product: CASNSGGANNQPQHF.